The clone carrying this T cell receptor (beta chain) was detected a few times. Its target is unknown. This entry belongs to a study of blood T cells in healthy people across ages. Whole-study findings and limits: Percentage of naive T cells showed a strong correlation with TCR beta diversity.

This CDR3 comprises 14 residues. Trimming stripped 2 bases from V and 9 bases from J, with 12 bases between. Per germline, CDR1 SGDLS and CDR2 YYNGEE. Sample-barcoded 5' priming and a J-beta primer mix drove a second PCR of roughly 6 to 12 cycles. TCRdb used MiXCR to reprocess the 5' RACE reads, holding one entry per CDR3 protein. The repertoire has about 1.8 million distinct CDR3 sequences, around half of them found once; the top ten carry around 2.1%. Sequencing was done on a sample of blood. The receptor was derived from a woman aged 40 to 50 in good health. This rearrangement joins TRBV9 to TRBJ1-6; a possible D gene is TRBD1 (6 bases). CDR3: CASSVGGMGSPLHF. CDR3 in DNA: TGTGCCAGCAGCGTTGGGGGCATGGGTTCACCCCTCCACTTT.